This T cell receptor beta chain was retrieved from a study of blood T cell repertoires in COVID-19. Recruits, aged roughly 18 to 95 years, lived in 25 or so US areas. Libraries were prepared by immunoSEQ multiplex PCR; TCRdb keeps only in-frame clonotypes and omits some of them. The sample holds about 270,000 clones; approximately 91% are singletons and the top ten take 2% to 2.5%. What was sequenced was PBMCs or T cells enriched from blood (not recorded which). The clonotype originates from a woman aged 40 to 50 with acute COVID-19.

The CDR3 loop is CASQGDVNQPQHF. The CDR3 coding sequence is TGTGCCAGTCAGGGGGATGTCAATCAGCCCCAGCATTTT. This sequence joins TRBV2 and TRBJ1-5; 7 nucleotides agree with TRBD1. Unmatched junction bases numbered 5, after V lost 9 bases and J lost 3 bases. There are 13 residues in the CDR3. Germline V gene lookup returns CDR1 SNHLY and CDR2 FYNNEI. Filled out from reference TRBV2 and TRBJ1-5, the complete variable domain reads EPEVTQTPSHQVTQMGQEVILRCVPISNHLYFYWYRQILGQKVEFLVSFYNNEISEKSEIFDDQFSVERPDGSNFTLKIRSTKLEDSAMYFCASQGDVNQPQHFGDGTRLSIL.